This TCR beta chain was captured by sequencing in a study of blood T cell repertoires in COVID-19. Study-wide context: Spain, Italy and the United States supplied samples that represented acute and convalescent COVID-19. Sources were T cells, B-cell-depleted T cells, or PBMCs; the material itself was cDNA or gDNA.

V was trimmed by 2 bases and J by 0 bases, leaving 15 bases between them. The CDR3 has 17 residues. Per the germline V gene, CDR1 is SGHRS and CDR2 is YFSETQ. Authors' methods: Estimated nucleated cell counts came from reference gene primer amplification. Using immunoSEQ multiplex PCR, the repertoire was profiled, and TCRdb retains in-frame clones only, with some absent. Clone size and the V and J calls come from that table; the DNA yielded D and trimming. The sample records roughly 250,000 clones, approximately 90% being singletons. The V call is TRBV5-1, the J call TRBJ1-3, with D unclear. Sequenced sample: peripheral blood. The receptor was derived from a man aged 25-40 years with acute or convalescent COVID-19. Written as DNA, the CDR3 is TGCGCCAGCAGCTTTGAGGGCGTTGAAAACTCTGGAAACACCATATATTTT. Protein sequence: CASSFEGVENSGNTIYF.